This T cell receptor beta chain originates from a study of OX40 agonist ivuxolimab in advanced cancers. Study summary: Ivuxolimab, which patients received intravenously every 2 weeks, was dosed at 0.01 to 10 mg/kg. Patients were 82.7% male with ages about 23 to 80, mean about 65. Prior therapy, whether anti-PD-1, anti-PD-L1 or anti-CTLA-4, was allowed, and 30% to 40% had some.

CDR1 is WNHNN, CDR2 SYGVQD, per germline (reference sequence). There are 13 residues in the CDR3. V gave up 2 bases and J gave up 4 bases, with 6 bases separating them. This clone appeared a few times. At cycle 4 day 1, cycle 7 day 1, and baseline, blood was sampled. Assay: immunoSEQ multiplex PCR; the TCRdb copy retains only in-frame clones and omits some. In the table there are approximately 20,000 clones, roughly four fifths of which are singletons. The material was CD4+ or CD8+ T cells sorted from blood, obtained in a trial of the OX40 agonist ivuxolimab. The sequence derives from an adult with an advanced solid tumor such as melanoma, head and neck, liver or kidney cancer. This chain uses TRBV10-1 with TRBJ1-5; D remains unclear. This chain's CDR3 is CASSENQNQPQHF. The CDR3 nucleotides read TGCGCCAGCAGTGAGAACCAGAATCAGCCCCAGCATTTT.